These 8 T cell receptor beta chains were sequenced from one sample in a study of response to subunit inactivated influenza vaccine. TCRdb fed the RT-PCR reads into MiXCR, producing one record per CDR3 protein. The sample yields roughly 160,000 distinct CDR3 sequences, around 10% seen once. The starting material was CD8+ T cells sorted from PBMCs, obtained around 2 years after vaccination. The source of these receptors is a man between 50 and 70 years old who received an inactivated influenza vaccine.

The chain uses TRBV20-1 and TRBJ2-1; weak D call: TRBD2 (5 bases). The CDR3 is 14 residues long. The V end was cut by 3 bases, the J end by 0 bases, with 9 bases between. In germline, CDR1 is DFQATT, CDR2 SNEGSKA (reference sequence). This chain's CDR3 is CSASPTSSYNEQFF. DNA of the CDR3: TGCAGTGCTAGCCCCACTAGCTCCTACAATGAGCAGTTCTTC.

The chain recombines TRBV7-2 with TRBJ2-1; possibly TRBD2 for D (6 bases). The CDR3 is made up of 15 amino acids. V was cut by 5 bases and J by 2 bases, with 13 bases left in between. Germline V lookup: CDR1 SGHTA, CDR2 FQGNSA. Here the CDR3 DNA reads TGTGCCAGCAGCCTGGAGCGGGCCGCCTACAATGAGCAGTTCTTC. Amino acid sequence: CASSLERAAYNEQFF.

This clonotype was counted between two and nine times. The V gene is TRBV4-1, the J gene TRBJ1-1; D possibly corresponds to TRBD1 (5 bases). Germline V lookup: CDR1 MGHRA, CDR2 YSYEKL. This CDR3 comprises 13 residues. Trimming stripped 4 bases from V and 6 bases from J, with 12 bases between. CDR3 DNA sequence: TGCGCCAGCAGCCCGTTTGGGGACGCTGAAGCTTTCTTT. Translation gives CASSPFGDAEAFF.

This CDR3 reads CASSPRPTRPTDTQYF. CDR3 coding DNA: TGTGCCAGCAGCCCAAGGCCGACCAGGCCCACAGATACGCAGTATTTT. The V call is TRBV28, the J call TRBJ2-3, with no clear D. V shed 6 bases and J shed 2 bases, with 18 bases lying between them. The CDR3 totals 16 residues. Per germline, CDR1 MDHEN and CDR2 SYDVKM.

This clonotype was detected only a few times. V usage is TRBV20-1 and J usage is TRBJ2-7; TRBD1 agrees at 7 bases. Germline values: CDR1 DFQATT, CDR2 SNEGSKA (reference sequence). V gave up 3 bases and J gave up 3 bases; unmatched junction bases: 5. The CDR3 extends over 13 amino acids. CDR3 amino acids: CSASSRDSYEQYF. The CDR3 DNA follows: TGCAGTGCTAGTAGCCGGGACAGCTACGAGCAGTACTTC.

This clonotype was counted a few times. V gene TRBV9 combines with J gene TRBJ2-1; TRBD2 matches 10 bases. Germline CDR1 reads SGDLS; CDR2 reads YYNGEE. V dropped 4 bases and J dropped 2; count of bases not matched to a gene: 6. The CDR3 sequence is 16 residues long. CDR3 residues: CASSPSGLAAYNEQFF. CDR3 in DNA: TGTGCCAGCAGCCCCTCCGGACTAGCGGCCTACAATGAGCAGTTCTTC.

The chain joins TRBV6-5 to TRBJ1-6, with TRBD1 identical over 8 bases. V was clipped by 5 bases and J by 8 bases; unmatched bases: 5. The CDR3 runs to 14 residues. Germline V CDR1 and CDR2: MNHEY, SVGAGI. The CDR3 DNA sequence: TGTGCCAGCAGTACTGGGACAGGTGATTCACCCCTCCACTTT. Protein sequence: CASSTGTGDSPLHF.

The chain combines TRBV4-1 with TRBJ1-3; no definite D call. The CDR3 is 16 residues long. Trimming stripped 0 bases from V and 3 bases from J, with 12 bases between. CDR1 and CDR2 (germline): MGHRA, YSYEKL. CDR3 sequence (DNA): TGCGCCAGCAGCCAAGATCTGGGGTTAGGTGGAAACACCATATATTTT. This sequence encodes CASSQDLGLGGNTIYF.